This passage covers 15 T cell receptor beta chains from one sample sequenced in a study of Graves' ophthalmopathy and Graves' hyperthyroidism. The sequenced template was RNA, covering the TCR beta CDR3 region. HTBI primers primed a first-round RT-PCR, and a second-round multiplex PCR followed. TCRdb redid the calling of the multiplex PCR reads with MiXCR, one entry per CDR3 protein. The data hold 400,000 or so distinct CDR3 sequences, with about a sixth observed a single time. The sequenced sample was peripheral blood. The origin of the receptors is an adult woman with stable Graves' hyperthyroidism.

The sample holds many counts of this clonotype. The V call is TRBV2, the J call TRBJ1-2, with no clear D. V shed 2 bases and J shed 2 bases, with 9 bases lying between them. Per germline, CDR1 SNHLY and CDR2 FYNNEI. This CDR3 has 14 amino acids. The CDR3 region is CASSELEGNYGYTF. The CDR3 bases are TGTGCCAGCAGTGAACTGGAGGGAAACTATGGCTACACCTTC.

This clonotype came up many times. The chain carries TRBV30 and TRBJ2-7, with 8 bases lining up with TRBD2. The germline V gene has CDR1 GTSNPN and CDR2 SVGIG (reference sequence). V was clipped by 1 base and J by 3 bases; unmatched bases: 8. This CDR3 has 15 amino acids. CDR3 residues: CAWSAALAGNYEQYF. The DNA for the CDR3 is TGTGCCTGGAGTGCTGCCCTAGCGGGTAACTACGAGCAGTACTTC.

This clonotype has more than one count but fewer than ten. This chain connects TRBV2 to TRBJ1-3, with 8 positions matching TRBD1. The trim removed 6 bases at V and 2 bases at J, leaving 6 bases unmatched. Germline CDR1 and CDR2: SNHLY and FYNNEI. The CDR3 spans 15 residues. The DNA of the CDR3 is TGTGCCAGCAGCGCCTTACAGGGGGCTGGAAACACCATATATTTT. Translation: CASSALQGAGNTIYF.

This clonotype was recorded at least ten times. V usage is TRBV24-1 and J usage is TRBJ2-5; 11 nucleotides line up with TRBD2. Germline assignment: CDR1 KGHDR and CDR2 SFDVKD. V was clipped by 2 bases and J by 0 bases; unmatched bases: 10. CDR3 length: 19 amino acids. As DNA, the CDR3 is TGTGCCACCAGTGATTCCTGGGGGACTAGCGGAGACGACCAAGAGACCCAGTACTTC. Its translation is CATSDSWGTSGDDQETQYF.

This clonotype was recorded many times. The CDR3 sequence: CATRMGQGAPENTGELFF. Here the CDR3 DNA reads TGTGCCACCAGGATGGGACAGGGGGCCCCCGAGAACACCGGGGAGCTGTTTTTT. This chain uses TRBV15 with TRBJ2-2, with TRBD1 matching over 12 bases. V dropped 6 bases and J dropped 1; count of bases not matched to a gene: 9. The CDR3 is 18 amino acids. From germline, CDR1 is LNHNV and CDR2 YYDKDF (reference sequence).

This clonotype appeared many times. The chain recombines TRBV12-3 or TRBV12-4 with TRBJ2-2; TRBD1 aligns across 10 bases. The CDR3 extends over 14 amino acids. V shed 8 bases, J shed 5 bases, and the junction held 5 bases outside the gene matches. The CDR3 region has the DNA TGTGCCAGCCGACAGGGGGCGCAGACCGGGGAGCTGTTTTTT. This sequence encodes CASRQGAQTGELFF.

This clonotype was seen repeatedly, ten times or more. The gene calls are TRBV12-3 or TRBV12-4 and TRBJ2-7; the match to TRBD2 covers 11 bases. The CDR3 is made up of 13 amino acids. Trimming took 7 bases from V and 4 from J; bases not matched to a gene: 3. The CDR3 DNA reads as TGTGCCAGCACCGGGACTAGCGGTTACGAGCAGTACTTC. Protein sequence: CASTGTSGYEQYF.

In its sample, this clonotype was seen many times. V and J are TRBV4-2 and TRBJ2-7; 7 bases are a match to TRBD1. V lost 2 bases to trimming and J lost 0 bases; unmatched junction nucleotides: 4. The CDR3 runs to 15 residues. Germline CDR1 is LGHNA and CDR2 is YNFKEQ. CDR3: CASSQLGQDSYEQYF. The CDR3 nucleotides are TGTGCCAGCAGCCAACTCGGACAGGACTCCTACGAGCAGTACTTC.

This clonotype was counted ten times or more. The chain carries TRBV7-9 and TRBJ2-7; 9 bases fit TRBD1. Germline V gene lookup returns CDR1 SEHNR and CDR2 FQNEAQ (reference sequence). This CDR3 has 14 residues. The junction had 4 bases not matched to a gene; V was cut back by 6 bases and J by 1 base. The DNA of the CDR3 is TGTGCCAGCAGGCGGACAGGGGTTTCCTACGAGCAGTACTTC. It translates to CASRRTGVSYEQYF.

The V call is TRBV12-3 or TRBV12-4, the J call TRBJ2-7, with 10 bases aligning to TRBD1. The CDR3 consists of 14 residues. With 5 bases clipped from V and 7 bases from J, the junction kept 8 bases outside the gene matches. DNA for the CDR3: TGTGCCAGCAGTCGTAGACAGGGGGCGCGTGAGCAGTACTTC. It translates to CASSRRQGAREQYF.

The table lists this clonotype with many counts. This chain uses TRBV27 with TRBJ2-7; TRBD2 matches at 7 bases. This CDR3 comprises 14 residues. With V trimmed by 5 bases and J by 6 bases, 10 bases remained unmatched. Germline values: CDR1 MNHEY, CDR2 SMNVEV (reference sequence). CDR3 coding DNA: TGTGCCAGCAGTCCCCGCGGGAGAGGCTCCGAGCAGTACTTC. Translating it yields CASSPRGRGSEQYF.

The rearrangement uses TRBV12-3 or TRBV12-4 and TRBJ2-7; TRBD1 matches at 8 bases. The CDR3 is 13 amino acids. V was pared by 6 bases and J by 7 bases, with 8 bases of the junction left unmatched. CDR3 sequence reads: CASRRQGAWEQYF. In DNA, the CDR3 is TGTGCCAGCAGACGCCAGGGGGCTTGGGAGCAGTACTTC.

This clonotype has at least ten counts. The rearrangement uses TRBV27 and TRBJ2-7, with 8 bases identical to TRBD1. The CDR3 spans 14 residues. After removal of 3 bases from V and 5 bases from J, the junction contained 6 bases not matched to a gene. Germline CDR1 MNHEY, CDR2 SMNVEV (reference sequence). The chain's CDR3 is CASSLRTGLHEQYF. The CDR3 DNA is TGTGCCAGCAGTTTGAGGACAGGGCTTCACGAGCAGTACTTC.

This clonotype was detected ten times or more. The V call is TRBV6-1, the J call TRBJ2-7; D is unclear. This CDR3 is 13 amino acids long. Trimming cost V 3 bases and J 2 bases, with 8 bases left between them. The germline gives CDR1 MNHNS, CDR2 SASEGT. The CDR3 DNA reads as TGTGCCAGCAGTGATCCCCGAGCCTACGAGCAGTACTTC. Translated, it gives CASSDPRAYEQYF.

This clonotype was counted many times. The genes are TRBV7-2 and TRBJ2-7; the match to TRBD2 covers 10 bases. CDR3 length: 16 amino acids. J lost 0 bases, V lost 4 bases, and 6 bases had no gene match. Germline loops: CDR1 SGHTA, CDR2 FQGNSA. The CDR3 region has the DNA TGTGCCAGCAGCTCCACACCTAGCGGGAGCTCCTACGAGCAGTACTTC. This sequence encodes CASSSTPSGSSYEQYF.